This TCR beta chain was found in a study of blood T cell repertoires in COVID-19. Study information: Samples taken during acute and convalescent COVID-19 were collected in the United States, Italy and Spain.

This CDR3 region has 14 residues. Per the original methods: From reference gene primer amplification, estimates of nucleated cell counts were derived. Profiled with immunoSEQ multiplex PCR; TCRdb holds only in-frame clones, not every one. Clone size and V and J calls were adopted from that table, with D and trimming inferred from the DNA. This sample has around 130,000 clones, with roughly four fifths found just once. The sequencing input was peripheral blood. The chain employs TRBV21-1 and TRBJ1-1; TRBD1, the table's D call, lacks a check against the DNA. TRBV21-1 is shown as a pseudogene. This TCR derives from a human donor in a cohort sampled during active COVID-19. The CDR3 DNA is TGTGCCAGCGTCTTAAAAGGGGGAAACACTGAAGCTTTCTTT. Translating gives CASVLKGGNTEAFF.